These T cell receptor beta chains were read from a single sample in a study of CD8 T cells in Susac syndrome. TCRdb processed the immunoSEQ multiplex PCR reads anew with MiXCR; each CDR3 protein has one entry. The sample shows around 180,000 distinct CDR3 sequences, roughly 95% of them seen only once. Sequencing was carried out using CD8+ T cells from PBMCs. The origin of the receptors is a human donor with multiple sclerosis. CDR3s leave out the opening cysteine and the closing phenylalanine or tryptophan. The order of the fields is J gene, V gene, CDR3 protein.

TRBJ1-5	TRBV4-2	ASSQDPSGGNQPQH
TRBJ2-3	TRBV7-8	ASSLAGQTSTDTQY
TRBJ2-7	TRBV28	ASRYVQGDYEQY
TRBJ2-2	TRBV15	ATSRLAGDPNTGELF
TRBJ1-2	TRBV25-1	ASRTANYGYT
TRBJ2-1	TRBV27	ASIGAGEVAYNEQF
TRBJ2-3	TRBV28	ASSFQGGSDTQY
TRBJ2-1	TRBV7-9	ASSRGPGPTEEQF
TRBJ2-1	TRBV5-1	ASSSTWTGDYNEQF
TRBJ1-2	TRBV27	ASSYRRSRGYT
TRBJ2-7	TRBV9	ASSVDEAWDEQY
TRBJ1-1	TRBV5-1	ASQTQQGTEAF
TRBJ2-5	TRBV5-1	ASSLEAGVEETQY
TRBJ2-1	TRBV10-2	ASRAGTSDYNEQF
TRBJ2-3	TRBV9	ASSVEGQATDTQY
TRBJ2-6	TRBV9	ASSETGSGANVLT
TRBJ2-6	TRBV25-1	ASSESPGTGISGANVLT
TRBJ2-5	TRBV6-5	ASSTRDTQETQY
TRBJ1-1	TRBV9	ASSVGDDATEAF
TRBJ2-7	TRBV14	ASSRSARGYFSYEQY
TRBJ2-1	TRBV15	ATRGPSGIVSASSYNEQF
TRBJ2-1	TRBV5-6	ASSLGDSDEQF
TRBJ1-2	TRBV7-9	AVPVWDSEGYT
TRBJ1-1	TRBV19	ASSITPDPNTEAF
TRBJ2-3	TRBV19	ASTDGTGDADTQY
TRBJ2-7	TRBV7-2	ASREWDRGVEQY